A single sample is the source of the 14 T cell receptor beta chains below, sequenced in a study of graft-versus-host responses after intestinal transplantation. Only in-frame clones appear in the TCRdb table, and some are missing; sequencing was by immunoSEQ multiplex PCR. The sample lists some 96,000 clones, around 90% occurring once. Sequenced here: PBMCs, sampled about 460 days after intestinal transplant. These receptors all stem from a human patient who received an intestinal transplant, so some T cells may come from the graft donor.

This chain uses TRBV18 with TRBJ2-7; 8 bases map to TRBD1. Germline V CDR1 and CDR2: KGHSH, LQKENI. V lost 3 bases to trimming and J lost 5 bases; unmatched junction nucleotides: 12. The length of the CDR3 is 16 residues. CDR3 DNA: TGTGCCAGCTCACCGGACCGTGACAGGGGAGGCAACGAGCAGTACTTC. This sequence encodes CASSPDRDRGGNEQYF.

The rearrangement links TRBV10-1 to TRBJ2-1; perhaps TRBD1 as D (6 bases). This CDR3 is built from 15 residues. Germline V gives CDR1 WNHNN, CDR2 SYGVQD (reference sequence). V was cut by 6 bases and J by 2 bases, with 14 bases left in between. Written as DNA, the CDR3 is TGCGCCAGCAGAGACCGACAGGCGACCTACAATGAGCAGTTCTTC. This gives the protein CASRDRQATYNEQFF.

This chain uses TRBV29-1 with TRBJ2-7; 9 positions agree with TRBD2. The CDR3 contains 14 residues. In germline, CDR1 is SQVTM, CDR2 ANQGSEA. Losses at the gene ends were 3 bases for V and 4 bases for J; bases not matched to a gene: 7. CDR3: CSVEGLAGEYEQYF. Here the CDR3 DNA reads TGCAGCGTTGAGGGTTTAGCGGGGGAGTACGAGCAGTACTTC.

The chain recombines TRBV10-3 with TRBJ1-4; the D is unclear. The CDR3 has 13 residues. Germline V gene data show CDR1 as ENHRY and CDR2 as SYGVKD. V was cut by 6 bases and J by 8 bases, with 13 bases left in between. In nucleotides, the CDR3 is TGTGCCATCAGGAGTGGGGAAATAGAAAAACTGTTTTTT. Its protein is CAIRSGEIEKLFF.

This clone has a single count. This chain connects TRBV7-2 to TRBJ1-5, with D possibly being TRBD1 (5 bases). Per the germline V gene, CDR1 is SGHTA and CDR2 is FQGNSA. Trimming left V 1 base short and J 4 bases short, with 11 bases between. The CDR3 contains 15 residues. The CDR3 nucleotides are TGTGCCAGCAGCTTAGGGGGGGGAGTAAATCAGCCCCAGCATTTT. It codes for CASSLGGGVNQPQHF.

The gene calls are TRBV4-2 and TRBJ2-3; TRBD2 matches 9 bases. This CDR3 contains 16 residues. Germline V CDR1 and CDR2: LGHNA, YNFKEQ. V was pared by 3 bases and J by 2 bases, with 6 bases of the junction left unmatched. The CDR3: CASSQIAGDDTDTQYF. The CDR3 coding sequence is TGTGCCAGCAGCCAGATAGCGGGGGACGACACAGATACGCAGTATTTT.

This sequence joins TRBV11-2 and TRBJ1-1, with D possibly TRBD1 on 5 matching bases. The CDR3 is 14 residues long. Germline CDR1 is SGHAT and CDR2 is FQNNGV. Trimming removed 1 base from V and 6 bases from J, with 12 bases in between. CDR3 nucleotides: TGTGCCAGCAGCTTAGTAGGGCAGGGAGCTGAAGCTTTCTTT. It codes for CASSLVGQGAEAFF.

CDR3 nucleotides: TGTGCCAGCAGCGCCGGCGCTGAGGGATGGTCCGGGGAGCTGTTTTTT. Translating it yields CASSAGAEGWSGELFF. The chain recombines TRBV9 with TRBJ2-2; a possible D gene is TRBD2 (5 bases). V was pared by 3 bases and J by 6 bases, with 18 bases between. The CDR3 runs 16 residues. Germline lookup yields CDR1 SGDLS and CDR2 YYNGEE.

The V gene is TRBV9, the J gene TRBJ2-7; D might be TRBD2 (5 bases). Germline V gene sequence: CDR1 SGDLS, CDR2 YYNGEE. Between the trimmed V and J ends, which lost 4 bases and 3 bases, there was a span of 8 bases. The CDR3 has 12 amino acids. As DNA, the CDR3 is TGTGCCAGCAGCTCTAGCCTCTACGAGCAGTACTTC. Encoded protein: CASSSSLYEQYF.

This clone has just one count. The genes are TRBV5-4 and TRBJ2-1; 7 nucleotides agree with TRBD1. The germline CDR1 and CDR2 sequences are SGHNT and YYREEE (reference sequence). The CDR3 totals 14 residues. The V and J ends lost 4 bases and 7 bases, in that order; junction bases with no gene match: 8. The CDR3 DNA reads TGTGCCAGCAGCGTTACAGGGGATTGGAATGAGCAGTTCTTC. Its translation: CASSVTGDWNEQFF.

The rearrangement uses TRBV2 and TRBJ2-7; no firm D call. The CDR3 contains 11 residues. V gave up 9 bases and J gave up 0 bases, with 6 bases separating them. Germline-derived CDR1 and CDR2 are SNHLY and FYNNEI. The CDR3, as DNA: TGTGCCAGTAAGAGCTCCTACGAGCAGTACTTC. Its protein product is CASKSSYEQYF. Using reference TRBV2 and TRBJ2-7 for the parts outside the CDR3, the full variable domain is EPEVTQTPSHQVTQMGQEVILRCVPISNHLYFYWYRQILGQKVEFLVSFYNNEISEKSEIFDDQFSVERPDGSNFTLKIRSTKLEDSAMYFCASKSSYEQYFGPGTRLTVT.

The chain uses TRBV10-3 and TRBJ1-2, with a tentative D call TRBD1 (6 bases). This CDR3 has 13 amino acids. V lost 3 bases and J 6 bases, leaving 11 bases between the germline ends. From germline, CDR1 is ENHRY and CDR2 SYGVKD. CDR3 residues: CAISERGADGYTF. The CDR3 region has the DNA TGTGCCATCAGTGAACGGGGGGCTGATGGCTACACCTTC.

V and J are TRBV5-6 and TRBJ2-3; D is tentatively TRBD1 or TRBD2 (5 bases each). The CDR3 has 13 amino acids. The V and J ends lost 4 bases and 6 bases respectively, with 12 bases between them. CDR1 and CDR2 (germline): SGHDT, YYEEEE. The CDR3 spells CASSPGRADTQYF. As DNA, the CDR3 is TGTGCCAGCAGCCCGGGACGGGCCGATACGCAGTATTTT.

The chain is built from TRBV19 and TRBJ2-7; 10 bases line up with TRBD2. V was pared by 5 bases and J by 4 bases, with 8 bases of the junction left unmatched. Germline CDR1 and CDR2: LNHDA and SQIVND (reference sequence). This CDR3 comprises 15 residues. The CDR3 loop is CASSLSLAGTYEQYF. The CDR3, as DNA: TGTGCCAGTAGTCTATCACTAGCGGGAACTTACGAGCAGTACTTC.